Following are 28 T cell receptor beta chains from one sample sequenced in a study of blood T cell repertoires in COVID-19. Produced via immunoSEQ multiplex PCR; TCRdb's table is partial and in-frame only. The table includes roughly 90,000 clones, 80% detected once. The sequenced sample was peripheral blood. The receptor source for this set is a human donor in a cohort sampled during active COVID-19.

V gene TRBV5-5 combines with J gene TRBJ2-1; possible D gene TRBD2, 5 bases. CDR3 length: 12 amino acids. From germline, CDR1 is SGHKS and CDR2 YYEKEE (reference sequence). The V gene lost 4 bases and the J gene lost 7 bases, with 9 bases spanning the gap. CDR3 protein: CASSPQRNEQFF. The CDR3 region has the DNA TGTGCCAGCAGCCCCCAGCGGAATGAGCAGTTCTTC.

The chain couples TRBV6-5 to TRBJ1-1, with TRBD1 matching 9 bases. V was clipped by 5 bases and J by 5 bases; unmatched bases: 3. The CDR3 is made up of 13 amino acids. Looked up from germline, CDR1 is MNHEY and CDR2 is SVGAGI. Here the CDR3 DNA reads TGTGCCAGCAGTACAGGGGGCAGGACTGAAGCTTTCTTT. It yields the protein CASSTGGRTEAFF.

The rearrangement links TRBV30 to TRBJ1-2; D may be TRBD1 (5 bases). Germline values: CDR1 GTSNPN, CDR2 SVGIG (reference sequence). Trimming took 3 bases from V and 7 from J, leaving 18 bases between them. CDR3 length: 14 residues. CDR3 in amino acids: CAWSPGQGPGGYTF. The CDR3 DNA sequence: TGTGCCTGGAGCCCAGGGCAGGGTCCGGGTGGCTACACCTTC.

This clone was found a few times. This chain links TRBV13 with TRBJ1-6, with D perhaps TRBD1 (5 bases). This CDR3 spans 15 amino acids. Trimming left V 4 bases short and J 9 bases short, with 16 bases between. Germline V gene lookup returns CDR1 PRHDT and CDR2 FYEKMQ (reference sequence). This CDR3 is CASSSRTRTSSPLHF. The CDR3 DNA reads as TGTGCCAGCAGCTCCCGGACACGGACTAGTTCACCCCTCCACTTT.

Concerning this clone itself: The sample carries other DNA sequences with the same CDR3. This chain links TRBV28 with TRBJ1-5; TRBD1 is a possible D gene (6 bases). CDR3 size: 16 residues. The germline V gene has CDR1 MDHEN and CDR2 SYDVKM. V shed 0 bases and J shed 0 bases, with 9 bases lying between them. CDR3 amino acids: CASSLWGASSNQPQHF. The CDR3 nucleotides read TGTGCCAGCAGTTTATGGGGGGCTAGTAGCAATCAGCCCCAGCATTTT. The full variable domain, in which reference TRBV28 and TRBJ1-5 provide the parts outside the CDR3, is DVKVTQSSRYLVKRTGEKVFLECVQDMDHENMFWYRQDPGLGLRLIYFSYDVKMKEKGDIPEGYSVSREKKERFSLILESASTNQTSMYLCASSLWGASSNQPQHFGDGTRLSIL.

This clone is termed medium-sized. The gene calls are TRBV30 and TRBJ2-7, with TRBD1 matching 8 bases. Germline-derived CDR1 and CDR2 are GTSNPN and SVGIG (reference sequence). The CDR3 consists of 16 residues. Losses at the gene ends were 5 bases for V and 1 base for J; bases not matched to a gene: 13. CDR3 residues: CAWRGSTGQVSYEQYF. The DNA of the CDR3 is TGTGCCTGGCGAGGTTCAACGGGACAGGTGTCCTACGAGCAGTACTTC.

This chain joins TRBV2 and TRBJ2-2; D remains ambiguous. This CDR3 is built from 12 residues. Trimming pared 3 bases from V and 8 bases from J, leaving 7 bases between. The germline gives CDR1 SNHLY, CDR2 FYNNEI. This chain's CDR3 is CASSDQQGELFF. DNA for the CDR3: TGTGCCAGCAGTGACCAACAGGGGGAGCTGTTTTTT.

The rearrangement links TRBV6-6 to TRBJ1-2; 9 nucleotides agree with TRBD1. The CDR3 runs to 14 residues. Unmatched junction bases numbered 8, after V lost 6 bases and J lost 6 bases. The germline V gene encodes CDR1 MNHNY and CDR2 SVGAGI (reference sequence). The CDR3 nucleotides read TGTGCCAGCAGCTACAGGGGGCGCCCCGATGGCTACACCTTC. Protein: CASSYRGRPDGYTF.

CDR3 region: CASSLLQETEAFF. The CDR3 nucleotides are TGTGCCAGCTCACTTCTACAGGAAACTGAAGCTTTCTTT. This chain uses TRBV18 with TRBJ1-1; D may be TRBD1 (5 bases). The CDR3 totals 13 residues. CDR1 KGHSH and CDR2 LQKENI come from the germline V gene. Trimming left V 4 bases short and J 5 bases short, with 11 bases between.

In this sample, this clone turned up a few times. The V gene is TRBV28, the J gene TRBJ1-3; no definite D call. The CDR3 extends over 16 amino acids. Trimming shortened V by 7 bases and J by 1 base, and 17 bases separated the two germline ends. The germline V gene has CDR1 MDHEN and CDR2 SYDVKM. The CDR3 DNA reads as TGTGCCAGCACACCTTTCCGTGCGGGATCTGGAAACACCATATATTTT. Encoded protein: CASTPFRAGSGNTIYF.

The V and J genes are TRBV24-1 and TRBJ1-4, with D uncertain. CDR1 KGHDR and CDR2 SFDVKD come from the germline V gene. The CDR3 has 13 amino acids. Between the trimmed V and J ends, which lost 5 bases and 5 bases, there was a span of 8 bases. The DNA for the CDR3 is TGTGCCACCAGTGCCGTCTCCAATGAAAAACTGTTTTTT. It codes for CATSAVSNEKLFF.

The CDR3: CASSPGGGLGSYEQYF. CDR3 nucleotide sequence: TGTGCCAGCAGCCCTGGGGGCGGGCTAGGCTCCTACGAGCAGTACTTC. The gene calls are TRBV5-4 and TRBJ2-7, with D possibly matching TRBD1 (6 bases). The CDR3 totals 16 residues. V lost 4 bases, J lost 0 bases, and 17 bases lay in between. Germline V gene data show CDR1 as SGHNT and CDR2 as YYREEE (reference sequence).

The rearrangement joins TRBV28 to TRBJ1-1; 9 nucleotides align to TRBD1. V shed 4 bases and J 7 bases; nucleotides not matched to a gene: 10. CDR1 and CDR2 (germline): MDHEN, SYDVKM. The CDR3 totals 15 residues. The CDR3 DNA is TGTGCCAGCAGTTCAGCCGGGACAGGGTCTATTGAAGCTTTCTTT. Encoded protein: CASSSAGTGSIEAFF.

The chain recombines TRBV19 with TRBJ1-4; D perhaps matches TRBD1 (6 bases). V lost 3 bases to trimming and J lost 8 bases, with 10 bases between them. The length of the CDR3 is 13 residues. Germline CDR1 is LNHDA and CDR2 is SQIVND (reference sequence). CDR3 protein: CASSMQGREKLFF. As DNA, the CDR3 is TGTGCCAGTAGTATGCAGGGGCGAGAAAAACTGTTTTTT.

The rearrangement joins TRBV5-4 to TRBJ2-5; D is uncertain. Germline-derived CDR1 and CDR2 are SGHNT and YYREEE (reference sequence). Between the trimmed V and J ends, which lost 0 bases and 6 bases, there was a span of 12 bases. This CDR3 has 14 amino acids. The CDR3 nucleotides read TGTGCCAGCAGCTTGGAGCGTACGAGCCAGACCCAGTACTTC. It codes for CASSLERTSQTQYF.

This clone was detected many times. J is TRBJ2-1 and V is TRBV29-1; 7 bases are a match to TRBD2. CDR3 size: 15 residues. Per germline, CDR1 SQVTM and CDR2 ANQGSEA. V gave up 7 bases and J gave up 5 bases; unmatched junction bases: 14. CDR3 DNA: TGCAGCGCGGATACTTCGGGGGGTTTAAACAATGAGCAGTTCTTC. This translates into CSADTSGGLNNEQFF.

The chain has TRBV7-6 and TRBJ2-5; 14 bases match TRBD2. Germline V gene lookup returns CDR1 SGHVS and CDR2 FNYEAQ. The CDR3 runs 16 residues. V shed 5 bases, J shed 5 bases, and the junction held 7 bases outside the gene matches. The chain's CDR3 is CASSLHGTSGSETQYF. The CDR3 DNA reads TGTGCCAGCAGCCTCCACGGGACTAGCGGGAGCGAGACCCAGTACTTC.

The J gene is TRBJ2-1, the V gene TRBV6-5; 10 nucleotides align to TRBD2. V lost 5 bases to trimming and J lost 5 bases; unmatched junction nucleotides: 3. The CDR3 length is 14 residues. From germline, CDR1 is MNHEY and CDR2 SVGAGI. The CDR3 sequence: CASSKLAGHNEQFF. CDR3 nucleotides: TGTGCCAGCAGTAAACTAGCGGGGCACAATGAGCAGTTCTTC.

This clone was recorded only once. The chain joins TRBV3-1 (or the pseudogene TRBV3-2) to TRBJ2-1; 9 positions agree with TRBD2. This CDR3 has 16 amino acids. Germline V gene sequence: CDR1 LGHDT, CDR2 YNNKEL (reference sequence). V was clipped by 0 bases and J by 10 bases; unmatched bases: 10. The CDR3 nucleotides read TGTGCCAGCAGCCAAGATTCGCTAGCGGGAAAGGGCGAGCAGTTCTTC. This encodes CASSQDSLAGKGEQFF.

V and J are TRBV4-2 and TRBJ2-2, with no clear D. Germline-derived CDR1 and CDR2 are LGHNA and YNFKEQ. This CDR3 has 13 residues. V was shortened by 3 bases and J by 3 bases, with 5 bases between the two germline ends. The CDR3 loop reads CASSHPDTGELFF. The CDR3 bases are TGTGCCAGCAGCCACCCGGACACCGGGGAGCTGTTTTTT.

This clone has a single count. The rearrangement uses TRBV18 and TRBJ1-6, with 8 bases lining up with TRBD1. CDR1 KGHSH and CDR2 LQKENI come from the germline V gene. With V trimmed by 2 bases and J by 7 bases, 4 bases remained unmatched. CDR3 size: 15 residues. The CDR3 protein is CASSPETGVNSPLHF. The CDR3 coding sequence is TGTGCCAGCTCACCAGAGACAGGGGTAAATTCACCCCTCCACTTT. Based on the CDR3 plus reference TRBV18 and TRBJ1-6, the full variable domain is NAGVMQNPRHLVRRRGQEARLRCSPMKGHSHVYWYRQLPEEGLKFMVYLQKENIIDESGMPKERFSAEFPKEGPSILRIQQVVRGDSAAYFCASSPETGVNSPLHFGNGTRLTVT.

V and J are TRBV3-1 (or the pseudogene TRBV3-2) and TRBJ1-1; TRBD1 aligns across 9 bases. V was pared by 4 bases and J by 4 bases, with 7 bases of the junction left unmatched. The CDR3 loop spans 15 amino acids. Per germline, CDR1 LGHDT and CDR2 YNNKEL (reference sequence). In DNA form, the CDR3 reads TGTGCCAGCAGCCGGGACAGGGTGATCGGCACTGAAGCTTTCTTT. This encodes CASSRDRVIGTEAFF.

This clone was seen once. V and J are TRBV6-5 and TRBJ2-7; 8 nucleotides align to TRBD1. The CDR3 is made up of 12 amino acids. The germline V gene has CDR1 MNHEY and CDR2 SVGAGI. Trimming removed 6 bases from V and 4 bases from J; junction bases left unmatched: 2. CDR3 nucleotide sequence: TGTGCCAGCAGGGACAGGGTATACGAGCAGTACTTC. As protein: CASRDRVYEQYF.

The chain uses TRBV2 and TRBJ2-3, with 10 positions matching TRBD2. The CDR3 length is 16 residues. Trimming cost V 4 bases and J 0 bases; bases outside gene matches: 4. CDR1 is SNHLY and CDR2 is FYNNEI in the germline V gene. Written as DNA, the CDR3 is TGTGCCAGCAGTGTCCAGCGGGGGGGCAGCACAGATACGCAGTATTTT. Protein product: CASSVQRGGSTDTQYF.

The V gene is TRBV5-1, the J gene TRBJ2-1, with a tentative D call TRBD2 (6 bases). This CDR3 spans 12 amino acids. In germline, CDR1 is SGHRS, CDR2 YFSETQ. V dropped 4 bases and J dropped 10 bases, with 12 bases sitting between them. The CDR3 DNA is TGCGCCAGCAGCCAGACTAGAGGCGAGCAGTTCTTC. Amino acids: CASSQTRGEQFF.

A single count supports this clone. The V call is TRBV19, the J call TRBJ1-1, with D perhaps matching TRBD1 (5 bases). CDR3 size: 13 residues. CDR1 and CDR2 (germline): LNHDA, SQIVND (reference sequence). V lost 9 bases and J lost 0, with 11 bases in between. DNA for the CDR3: TGTGCCAGCCGACAGCAAATGAACACTGAAGCTTTCTTT. Amino acids: CASRQQMNTEAFF.

This clone was recorded only once. This rearrangement joins TRBV5-1 to TRBJ2-3, with D maybe TRBD2 (5 bases). Germline V CDR1 and CDR2: SGHRS, YFSETQ. Trimming removed 7 bases from V and 2 bases from J, with 14 bases in between. The CDR3 covers 14 residues. The CDR3 protein is CASESPGNTDTQYF. Written as DNA, the CDR3 is TGCGCCAGCGAAAGCCCGGGAAACACAGATACGCAGTATTTT.

The chain recombines TRBV19 with TRBJ1-1, with 7 bases identical to TRBD1. CDR3 length equals 13 residues. Trimming cost V 10 bases and J 1 base; bases outside gene matches: 6. CDR1 is LNHDA, CDR2 SQIVND, per germline (reference sequence). This chain's CDR3 is CATEQGRNTEAFF. The CDR3 nucleotides read TGTGCCACCGAACAGGGGAGGAACACTGAAGCTTTCTTT.